The 21 T cell receptor beta chains in this list originate from one sample, sequenced in a study of T cells in Graves' hyperthyroidism and ophthalmopathy. Amplified TCR beta CDR3 regions came from RNA transcripts. Initially, a first-round RT-PCR of the TCR CDR3 employed the HTBI primer set. Using its own MiXCR run on the multiplex PCR reads, TCRdb lists one record per CDR3 protein. The data contain roughly 300,000 distinct CDR3 sequences, approximately 13% of them singletons. Sequences were obtained from blood. These TCRs come from a woman aged 25 to 39 with Graves' hyperthyroidism.

This clonotype was observed a handful of times. This chain connects TRBV19 to TRBJ1-6; TRBD1 is a possible D gene (5 bases). Germline V CDR1 and CDR2: LNHDA, SQIVND (reference sequence). The V gene lost 9 bases and the J gene lost 14 bases, with 29 bases spanning the gap. The CDR3 consists of 16 residues. This chain's CDR3 is CARLILPDSPNWTLHF. In nucleotides, the CDR3 is TGTGCCAGATTGATTCTTCCCGACAGCCCGAATTGGACCCTCCACTTT.

Concerning this clonotype itself: This may be a read error, as it is one base from a much larger clone. The J gene is TRBJ2-3, the V gene TRBV20-1; unclear D gene. Trimming shortened V by 5 bases and J by 2 bases, and 5 bases separated the two germline ends. The CDR3 sequence is 11 residues long. The germline V gene has CDR1 DFQATT and CDR2 SNEGSKA (reference sequence). The CDR3 bases are TGCAGTGCTTTAGACACAGATACGCAGTATTTT. As protein: CSALDTDTQYF.

This clonotype appeared a few times. The rearrangement joins TRBV24-1 to TRBJ2-5, with TRBD2 matching 9 bases. The V gene end was trimmed by 4 bases and the J gene end by 4 bases; junction bases not matched to a gene: 3. The CDR3 is made up of 14 amino acids. Germline CDR1 KGHDR, CDR2 SFDVKD. CDR3 DNA: TGTGCCACCAGTGAGCCGGGACTAGCAGAGACCCAGTACTTC. Its translation is CATSEPGLAETQYF.

Many counts were recorded for this clonotype. This sequence joins TRBV2 and TRBJ1-4, with 8 bases lining up with TRBD1. J gave up 8 bases and V 11 bases, and 7 bases lay outside the gene matches. The CDR3 sequence is 12 residues long. Germline V gene lookup returns CDR1 SNHLY and CDR2 FYNNEI. Written as DNA, the CDR3 is TGTGCCGGTGGACAGGGCCCCGAAAAACTGTTTTTT. Protein product: CAGGQGPEKLFF.

At least ten counts were recorded for this clonotype. The gene calls are TRBV24-1 and TRBJ2-4; D uncertain. The germline V gene encodes CDR1 KGHDR and CDR2 SFDVKD. The CDR3 is 13 amino acids. The V end was cut by 10 bases, the J end by 3 bases, with 12 bases between. The CDR3 sequence: CATEGRSKNIQYF. DNA of the CDR3: TGTGCCACAGAAGGACGGAGCAAAAACATTCAGTACTTC.

In its sample, this clonotype was seen many times. J is TRBJ1-6 and V is TRBV10-3, with D possibly being TRBD1 (5 bases). Trimming removed 0 bases at V and 0 bases at J, with 6 bases between. CDR1 is ENHRY and CDR2 is SYGVKD in the germline V gene. This CDR3 has 16 residues. The CDR3: CAISESGGSYNSPLHF. In DNA form, the CDR3 reads TGTGCCATCAGTGAGTCTGGGGGCTCCTATAATTCACCCCTCCACTTT.

The rearrangement links TRBV9 to TRBJ1-2; 9 nucleotides align to TRBD1. V shed 4 bases and J 1 base; nucleotides not matched to a gene: 8. The CDR3 covers 16 residues. Germline loops: CDR1 SGDLS, CDR2 YYNGEE. CDR3 sequence: CASSHGTGLSNYGYTF. The CDR3 DNA reads TGTGCCAGCAGCCATGGGACAGGGCTAAGTAACTATGGCTACACCTTC.

There are a few counts of this clonotype. The chain joins TRBV20-1 to TRBJ2-1; 8 positions match TRBD1. CDR3 size: 15 residues. The ends lost 0 bases at V and 7 bases at J; junction bases unmatched: 8. The germline V gene encodes CDR1 DFQATT and CDR2 SNEGSKA (reference sequence). Here the CDR3 reads CSARDAGQGLNEQFF. Written as DNA, the CDR3 is TGCAGTGCTAGAGATGCCGGACAGGGTTTAAATGAGCAGTTCTTC.

This clonotype was counted between two and nine times. The chain joins TRBV20-1 to TRBJ2-1; D remains ambiguous. Germline CDR1 reads DFQATT; CDR2 reads SNEGSKA (reference sequence). V lost 1 base and J 2 bases, leaving 18 bases between the germline ends. The CDR3 has 17 residues. CDR3 sequence reads: CSARGWVGDNAYNEQFF. In DNA form, the CDR3 reads TGCAGTGCTAGAGGGTGGGTCGGCGACAATGCCTACAATGAGCAGTTCTTC.

The V and J genes are TRBV3-1 and TRBJ2-7, with D possibly being TRBD2 (5 bases). CDR1 is LGHDT, CDR2 YNNKEL, per germline (reference sequence). With 4 bases removed from V and 3 bases from J, the gap between germline ends came to 16 bases. The CDR3 spans 15 residues. The chain's CDR3 is CASSPRGGGLYEQYF. CDR3 DNA sequence: TGTGCCAGCAGCCCTCGGGGTGGCGGGCTCTACGAGCAGTACTTC.

This clonotype was counted only a few times. The chain carries TRBV19 and TRBJ2-7, with TRBD2 identical over 7 bases. The length of the CDR3 is 16 residues. Germline CDR1 and CDR2: LNHDA and SQIVND (reference sequence). The J segment lost 2 bases and the V segment lost 4 bases, leaving 11 bases of the junction unmatched. CDR3 sequence reads: CASSTTGTIATYEQYF. The CDR3 DNA is TGTGCCAGTAGTACTACCGGGACTATAGCAACCTACGAGCAGTACTTC.

This rearrangement joins TRBV18 to TRBJ2-7, with 7 positions matching TRBD2. Per germline, CDR1 KGHSH and CDR2 LQKENI. This CDR3 is built from 15 residues. The ends lost 5 bases at V and 1 base at J; junction bases unmatched: 8. This CDR3 is CASSIGSGPSYEQYF. CDR3 sequence (DNA): TGTGCCAGCTCAATCGGTAGCGGGCCGTCCTACGAGCAGTACTTC.

This clonotype occurred many times. The rearrangement joins TRBV6-1 to TRBJ1-4; D is undetermined. This CDR3 is 15 amino acids long. Deletions cut 5 bases from V and 8 bases from J, with 18 bases between. Per germline, CDR1 MNHNS and CDR2 SASEGT. CDR3 loop: CASSFGGMVGEKLFF. The DNA of the CDR3 is TGTGCCAGCAGTTTCGGTGGGATGGTAGGAGAAAAACTGTTTTTT.

This clonotype occurred many times. V usage is TRBV6-1 and J usage is TRBJ1-4; possible D gene TRBD1, 6 bases. V was clipped by 1 base and J by 8 bases, with 11 bases between them. This CDR3 comprises 14 residues. Per the germline V gene, CDR1 is MNHNS and CDR2 is SASEGT. CDR3 region: CASSEGTAREKLFF. The CDR3 DNA reads TGTGCCAGCAGTGAAGGGACAGCGCGCGAAAAACTGTTTTTT.

This clonotype was observed at least ten times. CDR3 sequence: CASSSLTRDRRVNTEAFF. CDR3 nucleotide sequence: TGTGCCAGCAGTTCCTTGACCCGGGACAGAAGAGTGAACACTGAAGCTTTCTTT. The V gene is TRBV7-9, the J gene TRBJ1-1; 7 bases are shared with TRBD1. The V and J ends lost 6 bases and 0 bases, in that order; junction bases with no gene match: 16. The CDR3 is 18 amino acids. CDR1 is SEHNR and CDR2 is FQNEAQ in the germline V gene (reference sequence).

The table lists this clonotype with many counts. The chain uses TRBV18 and TRBJ1-1; unclear D gene. Germline V lookup: CDR1 KGHSH, CDR2 LQKENI. The CDR3 sequence is 12 residues long. Between the trimmed V and J ends, which lost 4 bases and 7 bases, there was a span of 10 bases. The CDR3 region is CASSQDTIEAFF. The CDR3 DNA reads as TGTGCCAGCTCACAAGACACCATTGAAGCTTTCTTT. The complete variable domain, with remaining parts taken from reference TRBV18 and TRBJ1-1, reads NAGVMQNPRHLVRRRGQEARLRCSPMKGHSHVYWYRQLPEEGLKFMVYLQKENIIDESGMPKERFSAEFPKEGPSILRIQQVVRGDSAAYFCASSQDTIEAFFGQGTRLTVV.

V is TRBV18 and J is TRBJ2-7; TRBD1 is a possible D gene (6 bases). The CDR3 has 17 amino acids. Germline V gives CDR1 KGHSH, CDR2 LQKENI. V was clipped by 3 bases and J by 0 bases, with 18 bases between them. The CDR3 loop is CASSPRDIIQSSYEQYF. CDR3 bases: TGTGCCAGCTCACCTCGGGACATAATTCAAAGCTCCTACGAGCAGTACTTC.

This clonotype showed up many times. CDR3 residues: CASSVGLVDGNEQFF. CDR3 sequence (DNA): TGTGCCAGCAGTGTGGGACTAGTTGACGGCAATGAGCAGTTCTTC. The V and J genes are TRBV12-3 or TRBV12-4 and TRBJ2-1; 8 positions match TRBD2. V dropped 5 bases and J dropped 6; count of bases not matched to a gene: 9. CDR3 length: 15 residues.

For the CDR3, the DNA is TGTGCCAGCAGCTTACGGGACAGGGTATTTTCACCCCTCCACTTT. As protein: CASSLRDRVFSPLHF. This chain links TRBV11-2 with TRBJ1-6, with 9 nucleotides matching TRBD1. The CDR3 runs to 15 residues. The junction had 5 bases not matched to a gene; V was cut back by 2 bases and J by 9 bases. CDR1 and CDR2 from the germline V gene are SGHAT and FQNNGV.

This clonotype was recorded only once. This chain uses TRBV6-2 or TRBV6-3 with TRBJ2-4; TRBD2 is a possible D gene (6 bases). CDR1 is MNHEY and CDR2 is SVGEGT in the germline V gene. The V gene lost 4 bases and the J gene lost 8 bases, with 12 bases spanning the gap. The CDR3 loop spans 13 amino acids. The CDR3 coding sequence is TGTGCCAGCAGTTCCTCGGGGGAGGACATTCAGTACTTC. The encoded protein is CASSSSGEDIQYF.

The sample holds a few counts of this clonotype. The gene calls are TRBV3-1 and TRBJ2-7, with D maybe TRBD2 (6 bases). Looked up from germline, CDR1 is LGHDT and CDR2 is YNNKEL (reference sequence). The CDR3 loop spans 17 amino acids. Trimming took off 0 bases at V and 3 bases at J, with 18 bases between the two ends. This CDR3 is CASSQEVRAGLSYEQYF. CDR3 DNA: TGTGCCAGCAGCCAAGAAGTGAGGGCGGGGTTGAGCTACGAGCAGTACTTC.